Sequencing of this T cell receptor (beta chain) was carried out in a study of shared clonotypes between healthy human individuals. Study-level results: In contrast to clonotypes shared by all four donors, non-shared clonotypes had lower generation probabilities. Inspection by rarefaction showed sorted-subset sequencing to be incomplete despite large depth.

Only Caucasian adults living in Nashville, Tennessee served as donors. Authors' data handling: As immunoSEQ supplied junction-only sequences (without quality scores), filtering differed. Method: immunoSEQ multiplex PCR; TCRdb's copy keeps in-frame clones and lacks some. From that table come the V and J calls and clone size; the DNA was used to work out D and trimming. The sample carries some 2,000,000 clones, around 95% recorded once. To note about this clone: Its cognate antigen is unknown.

This TCR was recovered from a man younger than 35 in good health. Sequencing was performed on naive CD4+ T cells sorted from blood. Subset: CD45RA+ positively selected.

DNA for the CDR3: TGTGCCAGCAGAAAACCGGGACAGGGGGCGAGGGGAAACACCATATATTTT. Translated, it gives CASRKPGQGARGNTIYF. The J gene is TRBJ1-3, the V gene TRBV11-2, with 12 bases fitting TRBD1. The germline CDR1 and CDR2 sequences are SGHAT and FQNNGV. The J segment lost 4 bases and the V segment lost 6 bases, leaving 10 bases of the junction unmatched. CDR3 length: 17 residues.